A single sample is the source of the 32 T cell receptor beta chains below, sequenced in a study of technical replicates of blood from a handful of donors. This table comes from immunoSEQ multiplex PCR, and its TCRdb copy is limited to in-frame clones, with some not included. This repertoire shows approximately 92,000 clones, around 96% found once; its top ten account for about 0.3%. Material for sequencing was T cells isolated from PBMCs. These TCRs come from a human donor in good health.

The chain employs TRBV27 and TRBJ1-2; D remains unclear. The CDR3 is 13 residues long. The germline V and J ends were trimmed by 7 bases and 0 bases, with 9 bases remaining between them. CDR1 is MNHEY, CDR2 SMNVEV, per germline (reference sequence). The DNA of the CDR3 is TGTGCCAGCATGACTCTCTCTAACTATGGCTACACCTTC. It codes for CASMTLSNYGYTF.

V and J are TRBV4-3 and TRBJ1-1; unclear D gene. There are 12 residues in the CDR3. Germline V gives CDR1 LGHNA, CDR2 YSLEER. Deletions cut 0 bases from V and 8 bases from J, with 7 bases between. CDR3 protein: CASSQDTREAFF. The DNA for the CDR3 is TGCGCCAGCAGCCAAGATACCAGGGAAGCTTTCTTT.

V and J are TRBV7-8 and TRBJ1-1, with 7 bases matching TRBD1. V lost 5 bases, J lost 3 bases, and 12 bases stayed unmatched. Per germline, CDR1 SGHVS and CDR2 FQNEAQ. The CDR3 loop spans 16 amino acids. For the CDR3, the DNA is TGTGCCAGCAGCCGGGGGACAGAGGGTTCAGACACTGAAGCTTTCTTT. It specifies CASSRGTEGSDTEAFF.

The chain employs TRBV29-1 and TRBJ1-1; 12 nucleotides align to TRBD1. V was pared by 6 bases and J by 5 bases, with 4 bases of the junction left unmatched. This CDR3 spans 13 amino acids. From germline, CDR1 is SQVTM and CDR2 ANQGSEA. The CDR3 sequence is CSVGQGALTEAFF. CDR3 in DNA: TGCAGCGTGGGACAGGGGGCTCTTACTGAAGCTTTCTTT.

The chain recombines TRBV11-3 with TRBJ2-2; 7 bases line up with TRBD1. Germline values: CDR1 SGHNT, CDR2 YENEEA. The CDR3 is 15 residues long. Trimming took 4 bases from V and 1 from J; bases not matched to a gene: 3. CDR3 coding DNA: TGTGCCAGCAGCTCCCGGGACAGGAACACCGGGGAGCTGTTTTTT. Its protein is CASSSRDRNTGELFF.

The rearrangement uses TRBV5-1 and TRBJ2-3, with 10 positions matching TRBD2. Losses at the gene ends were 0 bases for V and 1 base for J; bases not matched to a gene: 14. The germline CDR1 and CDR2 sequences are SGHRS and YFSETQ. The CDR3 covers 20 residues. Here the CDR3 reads CASSLAKLAGITWGTDTQYF. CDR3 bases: TGCGCCAGCAGCTTGGCCAAACTAGCGGGAATTACGTGGGGCACAGATACGCAGTATTTT.

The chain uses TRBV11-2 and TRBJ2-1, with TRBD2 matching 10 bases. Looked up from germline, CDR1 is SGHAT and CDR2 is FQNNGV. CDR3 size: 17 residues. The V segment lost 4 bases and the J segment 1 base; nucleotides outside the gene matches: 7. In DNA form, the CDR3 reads TGTGCCAGCAGCTCCCGGACTAGCGGAGATTCCTACAATGAGCAGTTCTTC. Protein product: CASSSRTSGDSYNEQFF.

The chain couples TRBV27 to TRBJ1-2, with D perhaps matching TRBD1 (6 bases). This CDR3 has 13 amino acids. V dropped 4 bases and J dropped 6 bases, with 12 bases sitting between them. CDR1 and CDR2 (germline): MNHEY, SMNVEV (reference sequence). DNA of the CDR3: TGTGCCAGCAGTTCGACCACAGGGCATGGCTACACCTTC. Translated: CASSSTTGHGYTF.

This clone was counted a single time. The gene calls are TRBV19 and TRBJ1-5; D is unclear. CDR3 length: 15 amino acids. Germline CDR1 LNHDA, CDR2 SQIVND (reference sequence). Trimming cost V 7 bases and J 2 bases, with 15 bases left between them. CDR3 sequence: CASTSIKAGNQPQHF. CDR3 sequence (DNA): TGTGCCAGTACCTCGATAAAGGCGGGCAATCAGCCCCAGCATTTT.

In DNA, the CDR3 is TGTGCCACCGAAGGGGTGGGAACTGAAGCTTTCTTT. It specifies CATEGVGTEAFF. The V and J genes are TRBV11-3 and TRBJ1-1, with a weak D call TRBD1 (5 bases). The germline CDR1 and CDR2 sequences are SGHNT and YENEEA. The CDR3 spans 12 residues. The V gene lost 10 bases and the J gene lost 5 bases, with 14 bases spanning the gap.

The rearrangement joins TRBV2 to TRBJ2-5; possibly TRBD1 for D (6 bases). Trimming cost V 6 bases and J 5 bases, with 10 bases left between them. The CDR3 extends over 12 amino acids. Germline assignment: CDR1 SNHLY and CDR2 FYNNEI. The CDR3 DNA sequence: TGTGCCAGCAGGAGGGGGATGGAGACCCAGTACTTC. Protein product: CASRRGMETQYF.

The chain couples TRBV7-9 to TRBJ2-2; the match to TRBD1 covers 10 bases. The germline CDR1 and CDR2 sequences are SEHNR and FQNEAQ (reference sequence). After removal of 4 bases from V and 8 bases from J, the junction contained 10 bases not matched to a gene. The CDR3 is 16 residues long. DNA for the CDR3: TGTGCCAGCAGCTACCTATTCGGGACAGGGGTTGGGGAGCTGTTTTTT. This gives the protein CASSYLFGTGVGELFF.

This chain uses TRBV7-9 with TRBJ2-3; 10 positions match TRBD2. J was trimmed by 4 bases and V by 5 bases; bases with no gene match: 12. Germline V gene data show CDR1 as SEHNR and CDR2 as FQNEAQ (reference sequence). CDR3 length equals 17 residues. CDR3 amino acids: CASSPMKREGRSDTQYF. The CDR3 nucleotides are TGTGCCAGCAGCCCGATGAAGCGGGAGGGCCGGTCAGATACGCAGTATTTT.

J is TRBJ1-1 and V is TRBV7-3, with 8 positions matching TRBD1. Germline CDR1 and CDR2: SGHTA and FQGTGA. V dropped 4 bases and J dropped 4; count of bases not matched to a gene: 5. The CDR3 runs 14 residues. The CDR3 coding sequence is TGTGCCAGCAGCTCCAGGGGGCTGGGCACTGAAGCTTTCTTT. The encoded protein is CASSSRGLGTEAFF.

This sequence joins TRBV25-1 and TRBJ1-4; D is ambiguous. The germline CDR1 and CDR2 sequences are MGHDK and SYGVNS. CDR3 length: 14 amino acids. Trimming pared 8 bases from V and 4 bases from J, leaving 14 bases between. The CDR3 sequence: CASLKVRLNEKLFF. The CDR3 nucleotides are TGTGCCAGCCTTAAAGTCAGACTTAATGAAAAACTGTTTTTT.

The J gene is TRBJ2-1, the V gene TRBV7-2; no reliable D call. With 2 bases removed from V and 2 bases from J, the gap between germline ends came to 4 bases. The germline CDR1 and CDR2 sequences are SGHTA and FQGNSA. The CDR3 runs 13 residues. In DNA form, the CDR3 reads TGTGCCAGCAGCTTAAGCCCCTACAATGAGCAGTTCTTC. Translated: CASSLSPYNEQFF.

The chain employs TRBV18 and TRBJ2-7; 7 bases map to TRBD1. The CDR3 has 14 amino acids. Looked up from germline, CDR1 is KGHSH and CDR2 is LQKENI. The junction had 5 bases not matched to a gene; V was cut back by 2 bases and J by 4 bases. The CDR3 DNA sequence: TGTGCCAGCTCACCAAGCACAGGGGAGTACGAGCAGTACTTC. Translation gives CASSPSTGEYEQYF.

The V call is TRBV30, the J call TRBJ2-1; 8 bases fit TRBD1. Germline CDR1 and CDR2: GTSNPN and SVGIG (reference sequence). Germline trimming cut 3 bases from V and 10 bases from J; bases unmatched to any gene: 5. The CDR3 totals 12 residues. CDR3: CAWSRGTGEQFF. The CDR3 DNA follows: TGTGCCTGGAGCCGTGGGACAGGCGAGCAGTTCTTC.

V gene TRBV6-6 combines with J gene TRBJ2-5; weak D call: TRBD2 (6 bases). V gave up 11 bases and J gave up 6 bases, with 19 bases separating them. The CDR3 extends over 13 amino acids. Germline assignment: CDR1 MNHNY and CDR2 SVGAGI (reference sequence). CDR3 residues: CAATPGVWKTQYF. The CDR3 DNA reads TGTGCCGCCACCCCGGGAGTTTGGAAGACCCAGTACTTC.

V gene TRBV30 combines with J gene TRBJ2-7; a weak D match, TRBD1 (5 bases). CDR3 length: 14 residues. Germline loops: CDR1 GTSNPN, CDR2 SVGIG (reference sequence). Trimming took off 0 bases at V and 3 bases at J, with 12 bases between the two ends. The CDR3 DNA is TGTGCCTGGAGTGTTATGCAGGGAAGCTACGAGCAGTACTTC. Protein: CAWSVMQGSYEQYF.

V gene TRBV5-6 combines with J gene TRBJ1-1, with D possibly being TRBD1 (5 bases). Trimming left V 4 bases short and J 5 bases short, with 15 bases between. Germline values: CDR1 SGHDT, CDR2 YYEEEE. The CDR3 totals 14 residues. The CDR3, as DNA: TGTGCCAGCAGCCCCCGTGGGGGGGAGACTGAAGCTTTCTTT. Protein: CASSPRGGETEAFF. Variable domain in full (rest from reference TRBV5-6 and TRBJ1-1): DAGVTQSPTHLIKTRGQQVTLRCSPKSGHDTVSWYQQALGQGPQFIFQYYEEEERQRGNFPDRFSGHQFPNYSSELNVNALLLGDSALYLCASSPRGGETEAFFGQGTRLTVV.

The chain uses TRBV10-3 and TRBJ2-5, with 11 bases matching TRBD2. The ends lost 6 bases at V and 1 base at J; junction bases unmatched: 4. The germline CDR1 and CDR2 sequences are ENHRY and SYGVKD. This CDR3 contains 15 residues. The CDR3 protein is CAISPGLAVQETQYF. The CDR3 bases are TGTGCCATCAGCCCGGGACTAGCGGTCCAAGAGACCCAGTACTTC.

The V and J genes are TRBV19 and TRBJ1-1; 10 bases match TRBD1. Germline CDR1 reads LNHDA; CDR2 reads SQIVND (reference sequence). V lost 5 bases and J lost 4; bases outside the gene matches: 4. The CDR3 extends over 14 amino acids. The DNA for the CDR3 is TGTGCCAGTAGTCGGGGGACAGGGGCCACTGAAGCTTTCTTT. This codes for CASSRGTGATEAFF.

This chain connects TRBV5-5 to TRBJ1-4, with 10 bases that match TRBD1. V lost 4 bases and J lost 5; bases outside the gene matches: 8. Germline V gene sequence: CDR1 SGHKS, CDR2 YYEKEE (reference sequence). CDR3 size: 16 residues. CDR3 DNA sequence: TGTGCCAGCAGCGTTGGGACAGGGGCACTAAATGAAAAACTGTTTTTT. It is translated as CASSVGTGALNEKLFF.

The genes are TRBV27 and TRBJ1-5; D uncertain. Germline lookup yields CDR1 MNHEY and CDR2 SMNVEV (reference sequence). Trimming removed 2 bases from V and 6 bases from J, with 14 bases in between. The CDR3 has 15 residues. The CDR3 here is CASSLNSRVIQPQHF. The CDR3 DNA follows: TGTGCCAGCAGTTTAAACTCCCGGGTTATTCAGCCCCAGCATTTT.

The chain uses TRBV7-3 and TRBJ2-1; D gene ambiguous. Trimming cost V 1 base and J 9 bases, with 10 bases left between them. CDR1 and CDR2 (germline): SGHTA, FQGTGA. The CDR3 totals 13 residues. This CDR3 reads CASSLMAPSEQFF. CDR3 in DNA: TGTGCCAGCAGCTTAATGGCCCCAAGTGAGCAGTTCTTC.

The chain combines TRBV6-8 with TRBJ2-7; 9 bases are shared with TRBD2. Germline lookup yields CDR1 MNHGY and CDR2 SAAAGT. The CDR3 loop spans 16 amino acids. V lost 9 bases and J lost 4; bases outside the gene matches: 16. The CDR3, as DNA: TGTGCCAGAATAAAACGGAAGGTAGCGGGAGAATACGAGCAGTACTTC. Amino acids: CARIKRKVAGEYEQYF.

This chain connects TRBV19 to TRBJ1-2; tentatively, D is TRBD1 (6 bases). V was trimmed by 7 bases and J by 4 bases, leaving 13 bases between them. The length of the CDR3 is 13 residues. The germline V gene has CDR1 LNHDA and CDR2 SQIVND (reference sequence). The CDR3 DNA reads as TGTGCCAGTACCCTACAGGGAAGCTATGGCTACACCTTC. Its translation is CASTLQGSYGYTF.

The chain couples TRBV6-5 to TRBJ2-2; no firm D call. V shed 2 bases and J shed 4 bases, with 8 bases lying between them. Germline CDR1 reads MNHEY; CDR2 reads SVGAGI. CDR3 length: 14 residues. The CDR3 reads CASSYGTATGELFF. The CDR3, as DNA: TGTGCCAGCAGTTACGGAACAGCCACCGGGGAGCTGTTTTTT.

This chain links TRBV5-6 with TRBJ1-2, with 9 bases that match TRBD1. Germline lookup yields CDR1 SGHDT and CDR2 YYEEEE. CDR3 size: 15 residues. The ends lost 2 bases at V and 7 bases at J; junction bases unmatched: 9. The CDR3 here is CASSLQGARMAGYTF. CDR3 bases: TGTGCCAGCAGCTTACAGGGGGCCAGGATGGCTGGCTACACCTTC.

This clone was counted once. The CDR3 sequence is CASSGGGTGNTGELFF. The CDR3 nucleotides are TGTGCCAGCAGTGGAGGAGGGACAGGGAACACCGGGGAGCTGTTTTTT. The chain joins TRBV2 to TRBJ2-2; TRBD1 matches 8 bases. CDR3 length equals 16 residues. The junction had 5 bases not matched to a gene; V was cut back by 4 bases and J by 1 base. The germline V gene encodes CDR1 SNHLY and CDR2 FYNNEI.

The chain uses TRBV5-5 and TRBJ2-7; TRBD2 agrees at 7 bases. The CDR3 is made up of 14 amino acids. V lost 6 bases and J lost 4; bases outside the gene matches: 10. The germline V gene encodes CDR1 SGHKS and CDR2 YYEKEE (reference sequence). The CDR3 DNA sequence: TGTGCCAGCACCCTGGGGGGGTTCGGTTACGAGCAGTACTTC. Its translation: CASTLGGFGYEQYF.